This T cell receptor (beta chain) emerged from a study of blood T cell repertoires in COVID-19. The repertoire was sequenced with immunoSEQ multiplex PCR; TCRdb's copy has only in-frame clones and lacks some. Of hundreds of thousands of clones in the sample, roughly 90% are singletons; the top ten hold about 8.9%. Germline trimming cut 5 bases from V and 6 bases from J; bases unmatched to any gene: 3. Germline V CDR1 and CDR2: MNHEY, SVGAGI. This CDR3 spans 14 amino acids. The receptor comes from a young woman who had recovered from COVID-19. Sequencing input: PBMCs or T cells enriched from blood (not recorded which). The chain joins TRBV6-5 to TRBJ2-3; 12 nucleotides align to TRBD2. The CDR3 nucleotides are TGTGCCAGCAGTCTAGCGGGAGGGGTTGATACGCAGTATTTT. Translated, it gives CASSLAGGVDTQYF.